The present entry profiles one T cell receptor (beta chain) with its context. This specimen belongs to a study of regulatory T cells in long-lasting Graves disease. Relying on iRepertoire HTBI primers and Arm-PCR of CDR3 regions, the team built TCR beta libraries. Original methodology: Samples revealed around 56 TRBV and 15 or so TRBJ segments. TCRdb analysed the multiplex PCR reads with MiXCR anew, one entry per CDR3 protein. The authors' filters were not applied to this entry. The sample yields around 420,000 distinct CDR3 sequences, around 15% seen once. Trimming took 4 bases from V and 0 from J, leaving 14 bases between them. Germline V gene data show CDR1 as SGHRS and CDR2 as YFSETQ. The CDR3 length is 15 residues. This sample's time point: newly diagnosed GD, antithyroid drugs for less than 3 months. With RNA extracted from PBMCs as input, the TCR library was made.

This chain links TRBV5-1 with TRBJ2-7; D is ambiguous. The sequencing used peripheral blood mononuclear cells (PBMCs), collected at new diagnosis, from a patient treated with antithyroid drugs. This receptor was identified in a female donor with Graves disease. This CDR3 reads CASSIDVLSSYEQYF. The CDR3 coding sequence is TGCGCCAGCAGCATCGACGTATTGTCCTCCTACGAGCAGTACTTC.